These 31 T cell receptor beta chains were sequenced from one sample in a study of cytomegalovirus exposure and HLA in healthy donors. Primers included in the PCR were 60 Vbeta and 13 Jbeta primers. This table comes from immunoSEQ multiplex PCR, and its TCRdb copy is limited to in-frame clones, with some not included. Counted here are over 130,000 clones, roughly 76% occurring once; the ten biggest clones make up 1.2%. Material: PBMCs. The receptors were gathered from a female donor in good health and CMV-seronegative.

This clone has more than one count but fewer than ten. The chain recombines TRBV6-5 with TRBJ1-5; 8 positions agree with TRBD1. The CDR3 is made up of 15 amino acids. Germline CDR1 MNHEY, CDR2 SVGAGI. The trim removed 6 bases at V and 0 bases at J, leaving 4 bases unmatched. The CDR3 DNA reads as TGTGCCAGCAGAATACAGGGGGATAGCAATCAGCCCCAGCATTTT. Its translation is CASRIQGDSNQPQHF.

This clone was picked up a small number of times. The DNA of the CDR3 is TGTGCCAGCAGCCCGCTGCAGGCTGGGGCCAACGTCCTGACTTTC. Its translation: CASSPLQAGANVLTF. J is TRBJ2-6 and V is TRBV7-9; D ambiguous. Germline values: CDR1 SEHNR, CDR2 FQNEAQ (reference sequence). V dropped 5 bases and J dropped 2 bases, with 10 bases sitting between them. This CDR3 spans 15 amino acids.

The CDR3 here is CAGAGQGNPLRYEQFF. The CDR3 bases are TGTGCCGGGGCCGGACAGGGCAACCCCCTACGCTATGAGCAGTTCTTC. V usage is TRBV7-2 and J usage is TRBJ2-1; 8 nucleotides agree with TRBD1. Germline V gene sequence: CDR1 SGHTA, CDR2 FQGNSA. The CDR3 length is 16 residues. Germline trimming cut 11 bases from V and 8 bases from J; bases unmatched to any gene: 20.

The chain combines TRBV6-5 with TRBJ1-2; D remains unclear. The V end lost 0 bases, the J end lost 0 bases, and 8 bases lay between the germline ends. This CDR3 spans 15 amino acids. CDR1 and CDR2 (germline): MNHEY, SVGAGI. This CDR3 is CASSYSYSTNYGYTF. The DNA for the CDR3 is TGTGCCAGCAGTTACTCGTATAGTACTAACTATGGCTACACCTTC.

The V call is TRBV7-8, the J call TRBJ1-1, with TRBD1 as a possible D gene (5 bases). Trimming left V 4 bases short and J 6 bases short, with 18 bases between. The CDR3 runs to 15 residues. Germline lookup yields CDR1 SGHVS and CDR2 FQNEAQ. The DNA of the CDR3 is TGTGCCAGCAGCTCAGAGCACGGCAGGGCGCCTGAAGCTTTCTTT. It encodes CASSSEHGRAPEAFF.

This chain joins TRBV12-5 and TRBJ1-1; 7 nucleotides agree with TRBD1. Per germline, CDR1 LGHNT and CDR2 FRNRAP. This CDR3 comprises 16 residues. Trimming cost V 0 bases and J 8 bases; bases outside gene matches: 12. CDR3 DNA: TGTGCTAGTGGTTTGGTAATGGGGGACAGCGCTGAAGAAGCTTTCTTT. This codes for CASGLVMGDSAEEAFF.

The rearrangement uses TRBV11-2 and TRBJ1-2, with D uncertain. V lost 1 base and J 8 bases, leaving 8 bases between the germline ends. CDR1 and CDR2 from the germline V gene are SGHAT and FQNNGV. The CDR3 is made up of 12 amino acids. The CDR3 sequence: CASSLGVRGYTF. As DNA, the CDR3 is TGTGCCAGCAGCTTAGGCGTGCGGGGCTACACCTTC. The full variable domain, with the rest looked up from reference TRBV11-2 and TRBJ1-2, is EAGVAQSPRYKIIEKRQSVAFWCNPISGHATLYWYQQILGQGPKLLIQFQNNGVVDDSQLPKDRFSAERLKGVDSTLKIQPAKLEDSAVYLCASSLGVRGYTFGSGTRLTVV.

The chain employs TRBV10-1 and TRBJ2-1; the match to TRBD2 covers 7 bases. With V trimmed by 2 bases and J by 0 bases, 7 bases remained unmatched. The germline V gene encodes CDR1 WNHNN and CDR2 SYGVQD (reference sequence). The CDR3 contains 17 residues. The CDR3 reads CASSEPTSPSSYNEQFF. CDR3 DNA sequence: TGCGCCAGCAGTGAGCCGACTAGCCCGAGCTCCTACAATGAGCAGTTCTTC.

This chain links TRBV19 with TRBJ1-1, with a weak D call TRBD1 (5 bases). The CDR3 has 17 amino acids. CDR1 is LNHDA and CDR2 is SQIVND in the germline V gene (reference sequence). The ends were cut back, 5 bases at V and 1 base at J, with 20 bases in the middle. The CDR3, as DNA: TGTGCCAGTAGTCCCCACGGCACAGGTTATGCGAACACTGAAGCTTTCTTT. Amino acid sequence: CASSPHGTGYANTEAFF.

This clone was found a few times. The V and J genes are TRBV6-1 and TRBJ1-2; TRBD1 is a possible D gene (6 bases). V lost 2 bases to trimming and J lost 2 bases, with 12 bases between them. CDR1 MNHNS and CDR2 SASEGT come from the germline V gene. The CDR3 runs to 15 residues. In nucleotides, the CDR3 is TGTGCCAGCAGTGAACCCTGGACAGTAAACTATGGCTACACCTTC. Amino acids: CASSEPWTVNYGYTF.

The rearrangement joins TRBV19 to TRBJ2-1; the D is unclear. The CDR3 contains 13 residues. Trimming took off 6 bases at V and 9 bases at J, with 15 bases between the two ends. Germline-derived CDR1 and CDR2 are LNHDA and SQIVND (reference sequence). CDR3 bases: TGTGCCAGTAGCCCATCCAGACGGAGTGAGCAGTTCTTC. Encoded protein: CASSPSRRSEQFF.

This clone was observed a handful of times. The chain uses TRBV21-1 and TRBJ1-2; the table's D call TRBD1 went unverified against the DNA. TRBV21-1 is given as a pseudogene. The CDR3 is made up of 11 amino acids. CDR3 in DNA: TGTGCCAGCAAGGACATGTATGGCTACACCTTC. Translation gives CASKDMYGYTF.

The J gene is TRBJ2-6, the V gene TRBV28; D perhaps matches TRBD2 (5 bases). Trimming stripped 3 bases from V and 2 bases from J, with 8 bases between. The CDR3 is 15 amino acids. The V gene's germline CDR1 is MDHEN and CDR2 SYDVKM. CDR3 loop: CASSFTGAGANVLTF. As DNA, the CDR3 is TGTGCCAGCAGTTTTACCGGGGCTGGGGCCAACGTCCTGACTTTC.

The gene calls are TRBV7-2 and TRBJ1-1; D remains ambiguous. Trimming took off 3 bases at V and 4 bases at J, with 9 bases between the two ends. The CDR3 has 13 residues. CDR1 is SGHTA, CDR2 FQGNSA, per germline. CDR3 DNA sequence: TGTGCCAGCAGCTTCAAGGGAGGCACTGAAGCTTTCTTT. Translation gives CASSFKGGTEAFF.

This chain links TRBV27 with TRBJ2-7, with D perhaps TRBD1 (6 bases). The ends were cut back, 2 bases at V and 4 bases at J, with 12 bases in the middle. The CDR3 extends over 14 amino acids. Germline V gene sequence: CDR1 MNHEY, CDR2 SMNVEV (reference sequence). CDR3 sequence (DNA): TGTGCCAGCAGTTTAACAGGGAAGCTGTACGAGCAGTACTTC. Translation: CASSLTGKLYEQYF.

This clone was observed a single time. The chain carries TRBV7-9 and TRBJ2-7; tentatively, D is TRBD2 (6 bases). Germline CDR1 reads SEHNR; CDR2 reads FQNEAQ (reference sequence). The CDR3 has 15 amino acids. Trimming took 4 bases from V and 12 from J, leaving 25 bases between them. This chain's CDR3 is CASSSSGGIFTMVYF. The DNA for the CDR3 is TGTGCCAGCAGCTCCTCGGGCGGGATCTTCACCATGGTGTACTTC.

The chain couples TRBV27 to TRBJ1-1; TRBD1 might be the D (6 bases). The CDR3 length is 13 residues. Germline lookup yields CDR1 MNHEY and CDR2 SMNVEV (reference sequence). With 0 bases removed from V and 4 bases from J, the gap between germline ends came to 6 bases. CDR3 DNA sequence: TGTGCCAGCAGTTTATCCAGGGGCACTGAAGCTTTCTTT. Translation gives CASSLSRGTEAFF.

This sequence joins TRBV12-5 and TRBJ2-1; maybe TRBD2 (5 bases). The CDR3 spans 15 residues. The V end lost 5 bases, the J end lost 0 bases, and 11 bases lay between the germline ends. Germline CDR1 is LGHNT and CDR2 is FRNRAP. The CDR3 spells CASGLSGSSYNEQFF. Here the CDR3 DNA reads TGTGCTAGTGGTCTCAGTGGGAGCTCCTACAATGAGCAGTTCTTC. Complete variable domain (other parts from reference TRBV12-5 and TRBJ2-1): DARVTQTPRHKVTEMGQEVTMRCQPILGHNTVFWYRQTMMQGLELLAYFRNRAPLDDSGMPKDRFSAEMPDATLATLKIQPSEPRDSAVYFCASGLSGSSYNEQFFGPGTRLTVL.

This rearrangement joins TRBV11-2 to TRBJ2-5; 9 bases align to TRBD1. The V and J ends lost 3 bases and 2 bases, in that order; junction bases with no gene match: 7. This CDR3 is built from 16 residues. Germline-derived CDR1 and CDR2 are SGHAT and FQNNGV. Here the CDR3 reads CASSLGGQGGQETQYF. The CDR3 DNA reads as TGTGCCAGCAGCTTGGGGGGACAGGGTGGGCAAGAGACCCAGTACTTC.

V gene TRBV5-1 combines with J gene TRBJ2-2, with D unresolved. Germline loops: CDR1 SGHRS, CDR2 YFSETQ. V lost 0 bases to trimming and J lost 0 bases, with 12 bases between them. The CDR3 consists of 17 residues. CDR3: CASSLDHSSANTGELFF. CDR3 in DNA: TGCGCCAGCAGCTTGGATCACAGCTCCGCGAACACCGGGGAGCTGTTTTTT.

This chain connects TRBV9 to TRBJ2-1, with 7 bases matching TRBD2. This CDR3 spans 15 amino acids. Trimming cost V 0 bases and J 8 bases; bases outside gene matches: 8. The germline V gene encodes CDR1 SGDLS and CDR2 YYNGEE. CDR3 sequence reads: CASSVEGGLVHEQFF. The CDR3 bases are TGTGCCAGCAGCGTAGAGGGAGGACTAGTTCATGAGCAGTTCTTC.

For this clone: At one boundary the junction diverges from the germline segment, which might be a read error. The V call is TRBV7-9, the J call TRBJ1-2; the D is unclear. The germline CDR1 and CDR2 sequences are SEHNR and FQNEAQ (reference sequence). The CDR3 spans 11 residues. This chain's CDR3 is CASSFADFNYF. The CDR3 nucleotides are TGTGCCAGCAGCTTCGCGGACTTTAACTACTTC. The full variable domain, in which reference TRBV7-9 and TRBJ1-2 provide the parts outside the CDR3, is DTGVSQNPRHKITKRGQNVTFRCDPISEHNRLYWYRQTLGQGPEFLTYFQNEAQLEKSRLLSDRFSAERPKGSFSTLEIQRTEQGDSAMYLCASSFADFNYFGSGTRLTVV.

The chain recombines TRBV4-1 with TRBJ2-7; TRBD1 might be the D (5 bases). The CDR3 sequence is 14 residues long. The V end was cut by 5 bases, the J end by 4 bases, with 15 bases between. Germline assignment: CDR1 MGHRA and CDR2 YSYEKL. The CDR3 DNA reads TGCGCCAGCAGCGAGCAGGGAATAGGGTACGAGCAGTACTTC. Protein sequence: CASSEQGIGYEQYF.

J is TRBJ1-1 and V is TRBV7-2; the D is unclear. The CDR3 runs 11 residues. Per germline, CDR1 SGHTA and CDR2 FQGNSA. Between the trimmed V and J ends, which lost 5 bases and 4 bases, there was a span of 5 bases. For the CDR3, the DNA is TGTGCCAGCAGCGCGGGCACTGAAGCTTTCTTT. Its protein is CASSAGTEAFF.

This chain links TRBV5-1 with TRBJ2-2, with a possible D match to TRBD1 (5 bases). CDR1 and CDR2 from the germline V gene are SGHRS and YFSETQ. This CDR3 is built from 17 residues. V lost 6 bases to trimming and J lost 4 bases, with 22 bases between them. The CDR3 here is CASTTAQGYPSTGELFF. The DNA for the CDR3 is TGCGCCAGCACCACCGCCCAGGGATATCCGAGCACCGGGGAGCTGTTTTTT.

The genes are TRBV4-2 and TRBJ2-7; D is ambiguous. Germline values: CDR1 LGHNA, CDR2 YNFKEQ. The CDR3 sequence is 14 residues long. Between the trimmed V and J ends, which lost 2 bases and 0 bases, there was a span of 8 bases. The CDR3 reads CASSQTEGSYEQYF. For the CDR3, the DNA is TGTGCCAGCAGCCAAACAGAAGGCTCCTACGAGCAGTACTTC.

This chain connects TRBV7-8 to TRBJ1-1; a possible D gene is TRBD1 (6 bases). Per germline, CDR1 SGHVS and CDR2 FQNEAQ. The CDR3 has 15 amino acids. V was cut by 4 bases and J by 1 base, with 13 bases left in between. CDR3 nucleotides: TGTGCCAGCAGCTACTCCGGGACACAGAACACTGAAGCTTTCTTT. Encoded protein: CASSYSGTQNTEAFF.

The chain has TRBV6-1 and TRBJ2-1; 13 bases fit TRBD2. V dropped 2 bases and J dropped 9; count of bases not matched to a gene: 10. Germline assignment: CDR1 MNHNS and CDR2 SASEGT. The length of the CDR3 is 17 residues. Written as DNA, the CDR3 is TGTGCCAGCAGTGAACCGTGGACTAGCGGGAGAGTTGGTGAGCAGTTCTTC. It encodes CASSEPWTSGRVGEQFF.

The chain links TRBV7-2 to TRBJ1-1, with D possibly TRBD1 on 5 matching bases. In germline, CDR1 is SGHTA, CDR2 FQGNSA. The CDR3 totals 13 residues. Trimming left V 3 bases short and J 1 base short, with 6 bases between. CDR3: CASSLDKNTEAFF. The CDR3 DNA reads as TGTGCCAGCAGCTTGGACAAGAACACTGAAGCTTTCTTT.

V is TRBV4-1 and J is TRBJ2-7, with D perhaps matching TRBD1 (5 bases). CDR3 length: 14 residues. Trimming took off 3 bases at V and 1 base at J, with 10 bases between the two ends. The germline gives CDR1 MGHRA, CDR2 YSYEKL. In nucleotides, the CDR3 is TGCGCCAGCAGCCAGGAGACAGCTTCCTACGAGCAGTACTTC. It is translated as CASSQETASYEQYF.

The rearrangement joins TRBV2 to TRBJ1-5; 7 positions match TRBD1. V gave up 5 bases and J gave up 4 bases; unmatched junction bases: 5. This CDR3 is 14 amino acids long. CDR1 is SNHLY, CDR2 FYNNEI, per germline. The CDR3 bases are TGTGCCAGCAGTTGGGGACAGTTAAATCAGCCCCAGCATTTT. Translated, it gives CASSWGQLNQPQHF. Supplemented by reference TRBV2 and TRBJ1-5, the full variable domain reads EPEVTQTPSHQVTQMGQEVILRCVPISNHLYFYWYRQILGQKVEFLVSFYNNEISEKSEIFDDQFSVERPDGSNFTLKIRSTKLEDSAMYFCASSWGQLNQPQHFGDGTRLSIL.